These T cell receptor beta chains were read from a single sample in a study of molecular identifiers for immune sequencing clone quantification. Each CDR3 protein is one row after TCRdb ran MiXCR on the PCR reads. The sample yields tens of thousands of distinct CDR3 sequences, 15% to 20% seen once. Sequencing was carried out using naive CD8+ T cells from blood, with Jurkat cell RNA spiked in. The receptors derive from a human donor in good health. Some libraries in this study had Jurkat cell RNA spiked in. Each CDR3 is given with its conserved first and last residue. A D gene is named only where the DNA matches it firmly. The listing skips clone size in some rows; elsewhere it reads once, few, many or a size class.

size	V	D	J	CDR3	DNA
many	TRBV11-2	.	TRBJ2-7	CASSLELSYEQYF	TGTGCCAGCAGCTTAGAGCTCTCCTACGAGCAGTACTTC
many	TRBV5-1	TRBD1	TRBJ2-1	CASSFGQGIDEQFF	TGCGCCAGCAGCTTTGGACAGGGGATCGATGAGCAGTTCTTC
many	TRBV5-1	.	TRBJ1-1	CASSLDYGSEAFF	TGCGCCAGCAGCTTGGATTACGGGTCTGAAGCTTTCTTT
many	TRBV9	.	TRBJ1-6	CASSADGSPLHF	TGTGCCAGCAGCGCAGACGGTTCACCCCTCCACTTT
.	TRBV5-1	.	TRBJ1-1	CASSLAGGAYYTEAFF	TGCGCCAGCAGCTTGGCCGGGGGGGCATATTACACTGAAGCTTTCTTT
.	TRBV28	.	TRBJ2-7	CASSPAAYEQYF	TGTGCCAGCAGTCCGGCGGCCTACGAGCAGTACTTC
many	TRBV6-2/TRBV6-3	.	TRBJ2-7	CASRTENLDKTREQYF	TGTGCCAGCAGAACGGAAAATTTGGACAAGACGAGGGAGCAGTACTTC
many	TRBV4-2	TRBD2	TRBJ2-7	CASSWAGTSGSYEQYF	TGTGCCAGCAGCTGGGCCGGGACTAGTGGGTCGTACGAGCAGTACTTC
many	TRBV28	.	TRBJ1-5	CASSPDSFQPQHF	TGTGCCAGCAGTCCTGACAGTTTTCAGCCCCAGCATTTT
many	TRBV4-1	.	TRBJ1-2	CASSQSAGILGYTF	TGCGCCAGCAGCCAATCGGCAGGGATCCTCGGCTACACCTTC
.	TRBV29-1	.	TRBJ1-1	CSVEGTWEAFF	TGCAGCGTTGAAGGTACATGGGAGGCTTTCTTT
many	TRBV5-8	.	TRBJ1-5	CASSPDWGENALYF	TGTGCCAGCTCTCCTGACTGGGGGGAAAACGCCTTGTACTTT
once	TRBV20-1	TRBD1	TRBJ1-1	CSARKQGDAEAFF	TGCAGTGCTAGGAAACAGGGGGACGCTGAAGCTTTCTTT
many	TRBV19	.	TRBJ1-5	CASSIISSQPQHF	TGTGCCAGTAGTATAATATCCAGTCAGCCCCAGCATTTT
many	TRBV28	.	TRBJ2-7	CASSLGRSETYEQYF	TGTGCCAGCAGTTTAGGCCGTAGCGAAACCTACGAGCAGTACTTC
many	TRBV7-9	TRBD2	TRBJ2-4	CASSIREGEDIQYF	TGTGCCAGCAGCATACGGGAGGGGGAGGACATTCAGTACTTC
.	TRBV6-1	.	TRBJ1-4	CASRNRPATNEKLFF	TGTGCCAGCAGGAACAGGCCCGCAACTAATGAAAAACTGTTTTTT
many	TRBV6-2/TRBV6-3	TRBD2	TRBJ2-5	CASSRVTGGTAETQYF	TGTGCCAGCAGCCGAGTAACGGGAGGGACGGCGGAGACCCAGTACTTC
many	TRBV30	TRBD2	TRBJ2-1	CAWSEGLAGGPSSYNEQFF	TGTGCCTGGAGTGAGGGACTAGCGGGGGGGCCAAGCTCCTACAATGAGCAGTTCTTC
many	TRBV29-1	.	TRBJ2-7	CSVEATDSYEQYF	TGCAGCGTTGAAGCAACGGACTCCTACGAGCAGTACTTC
many	TRBV4-3	.	TRBJ2-1	CASSQESDGYNEQFF	TGCGCCAGCAGCCAAGAATCAGATGGGTACAATGAGCAGTTCTTC
many	TRBV19	TRBD2	TRBJ2-3	CASSIAGGPLDTQYF	TGTGCCAGTAGTATAGCGGGGGGGCCTTTGGATACGCAGTATTTT
many	TRBV11-2	TRBD1	TRBJ2-5	CASSLGWTGKETQYF	TGTGCCAGCAGCTTAGGATGGACAGGGAAGGAGACCCAGTACTTC
many	TRBV20-1	.	TRBJ2-7	CSARLGQAEGYEQYF	TGCAGTGCTAGACTCGGGCAGGCGGAAGGGTACGAGCAGTACTTC
many	TRBV28	TRBD2	TRBJ2-7	CASSPRLAGGRYEQYF	TGTGCCAGCAGTCCCCGACTAGCGGGAGGACGGTACGAGCAGTACTTC
many	TRBV19	TRBD1	TRBJ1-5	CASTPWDSSPLEPQHF	TGTGCCAGTACCCCCTGGGACAGCAGTCCGTTAGAGCCCCAGCATTTT
many	TRBV19	.	TRBJ2-2	CASSTRAFANTGELFF	TGTGCCAGTAGTACGAGGGCCTTCGCGAACACCGGGGAGCTGTTTTTT
many	TRBV19	TRBD2	TRBJ2-7	CASSGIMSGRPGYEQYF	TGTGCCAGTAGCGGCATTATGAGCGGGAGGCCGGGCTACGAGCAGTACTTC
many	TRBV24-1	TRBD1	TRBJ1-5	CATSDQDRGLNQPQHF	TGTGCCACCAGTGACCAGGACAGGGGGCTAAATCAGCCCCAGCATTTT
many	TRBV6-2/TRBV6-3	.	TRBJ2-3	CASSYRERDTQYF	TGTGCCAGCAGTTACCGGGAGCGTGATACGCAGTATTTT
many	TRBV7-8	TRBD1	TRBJ2-7	CASSATGGHEQYF	TGTGCCAGCAGCGCAACAGGGGGCCACGAGCAGTACTTC
few	TRBV24-1	TRBD2	TRBJ2-1	CATSGLAGMNEQFF	TGTGCCACCAGTGGGCTAGCGGGAATGAATGAGCAGTTCTTC
.	TRBV12-3/TRBV12-4	TRBD1	TRBJ1-6	CASTSARGHNSPLHF	TGTGCCAGCACCAGCGCCAGGGGGCATAATTCACCCCTCCACTTT
.	TRBV7-8	.	TRBJ1-4	CASRGTGWSNEKPFF	TGTGCCAGCAGGGGAACAGGGTGGTCTAATGAAAAACCGTTCTTT
many	TRBV6-5	TRBD1	TRBJ2-3	CASSSPGQWADTQYF	TGTGCCAGCAGTTCTCCGGGACAGTGGGCAGATACGCAGTATTTT
many	TRBV6-6	.	TRBJ2-3	CASNDAEDTQYF	TGTGCCAGCAACGACGCGGAAGATACGCAGTATTTT
many	TRBV28	TRBD1	TRBJ2-3	CASSLWTGLDTQYF	TGTGCCAGCAGTTTATGGACAGGGTTAGATACGCAGTATTTT
many	TRBV6-5	.	TRBJ2-2	CASSYTRNTGELFF	TGTGCCAGCAGTTACACGAGAAACACCGGGGAGCTGTTTTTT
many	TRBV30	.	TRBJ2-2	CASPIQGTNANTGELFF	TGTGCCTCCCCAATACAGGGGACTAACGCGAACACCGGGGAGCTGTTTTTT
many	TRBV7-8	.	TRBJ1-4	CASSPENEKLFF	TGTGCCAGCAGCCCAGAAAATGAAAAACTGTTTTTT
many	TRBV6-5	TRBD1	TRBJ2-3	CASSYGDRGTDTQYF	TGTGCCAGCAGTTACGGTGACAGGGGCACAGATACGCAGTATTTT
.	TRBV28	.	TRBJ1-1	CASSLYGDTEAFF	TGTGCCAGCAGTTTATACGGGGACACTGAAGCTTTCTTT
many	TRBV28	.	TRBJ1-2	CASSFFETPTWGYTF	TGTGCCAGCAGTTTTTTTGAGACTCCAACCTGGGGCTACACCTTC
many	TRBV13	.	TRBJ2-3	CASSLETTDTQYF	TGTGCCAGCAGCTTAGAGACCACAGATACGCAGTATTTT
many	TRBV4-3	TRBD2	TRBJ2-2	CASSQDEGLAGVSGELFF	TGCGCCAGCAGCCAAGATGAGGGACTAGCGGGAGTGTCCGGGGAGCTGTTTTTT
many	TRBV27	TRBD2	TRBJ2-7	CASSSGTSFYEQYF	TGTGCCAGCAGTTCCGGGACTAGCTTTTACGAGCAGTACTTC
many	TRBV5-6	TRBD1	TRBJ2-5	CASSIGTGLLETQYF	TGTGCCAGCAGCATAGGGACAGGGTTGTTAGAGACCCAGTACTTC
many	TRBV19	TRBD2	TRBJ2-7	CASSHLGGSRYEQYF	TGTGCCAGTAGCCATCTGGGCGGGAGCCGGTACGAGCAGTACTTC
.	TRBV2	TRBD1	TRBJ1-5	CASSELSGDRVGQPQHF	TGTGCCAGCAGTGAATTGTCTGGGGACAGGGTTGGTCAGCCCCAGCATTTT
few	TRBV6-2/TRBV6-3	.	TRBJ1-1	CASSYQGNTEAFF	TGTGCCAGCAGTTACCAGGGGAACACTGAAGCTTTCTTT
many	TRBV4-1	TRBD1	TRBJ1-1	CASSQGPRTGTEAFF	TGCGCCAGCAGCCAAGGACCGAGGACAGGCACTGAAGCTTTCTTT
many	TRBV2	.	TRBJ1-2	CASSETPWPGVGYGYTF	TGTGCCAGCAGTGAAACTCCCTGGCCAGGGGTAGGCTATGGCTACACCTTC
many	TRBV5-1	TRBD2	TRBJ2-3	CASSGALAGAKDTQYF	TGCGCCAGCAGCGGCGCACTAGCGGGGGCAAAAGATACGCAGTATTTT
once	TRBV7-9	.	TRBJ1-1	CASSLAVEAFF	TGTGCCAGCAGCTTAGCAGTGGAAGCTTTCTTT
many	TRBV19	TRBD2	TRBJ2-7	CASSPGEGAYEQYF	TGTGCCAGTAGTCCCGGGGAGGGCGCCTACGAGCAGTACTTC
.	TRBV15	.	TRBJ2-6	CATSSASGANVLTF	TGTGCCACCAGCTCTGCCTCTGGGGCCAACGTCCTGACTTTC